Shown below are 26 T cell receptor beta chains from a single sample sequenced in a study of regulatory T cells in long-lasting Graves disease. Both iRepertoire HTBI primers and Arm-PCR of CDR3 regions were used to build the TCR beta libraries. TCRdb called the multiplex PCR reads again in MiXCR, with one record for every CDR3 protein. The table has around 400,000 distinct CDR3 sequences, 20% to 25% seen once; the top ten hold roughly 26%. Time point indicated: persistent/refractory GD, antithyroid drugs over 5 years with positive TRAb. PBMC RNA was the source of the TCR library. The sample was peripheral blood mononuclear cells (PBMCs), taken when the disease was refractory, from a patient treated with antithyroid drugs. The receptor source for this set is a female donor with Graves disease.

This clonotype has at least ten counts. The chain couples TRBV20-1 to TRBJ2-7; TRBD2 matches 8 bases. Germline CDR1 is DFQATT and CDR2 is SNEGSKA (reference sequence). The CDR3 contains 16 residues. Losses at the gene ends were 3 bases for V and 0 bases for J; bases not matched to a gene: 10. The CDR3 region has the DNA TGCAGTGCTAGGGGGATAGCGGGAATGAGCTCCTACGAGCAGTACTTC. Its protein is CSARGIAGMSSYEQYF.

This clonotype was detected ten times or more. V and J are TRBV12-3 or TRBV12-4 and TRBJ1-2; D ambiguous. Trimming pared 6 bases from V and 6 bases from J, leaving 17 bases between. The CDR3 covers 14 residues. Here the CDR3 reads CASRGREGVNGYTF. In nucleotides, the CDR3 is TGTGCCAGCAGGGGGAGAGAGGGTGTTAATGGCTACACCTTC.

Many counts were recorded for this clonotype. V usage is TRBV2 and J usage is TRBJ2-2; D is possibly TRBD2 (6 bases). V lost 5 bases, J lost 1 base, and 26 bases lay in between. The germline V gene encodes CDR1 SNHLY and CDR2 FYNNEI. CDR3 size: 20 residues. Here the CDR3 reads CASSLIASVQLAENTGELFF. The CDR3 region has the DNA TGTGCCAGCAGTCTTATAGCTTCAGTCCAACTAGCAGAGAACACCGGGGAGCTGTTTTTT.

The table lists this clonotype with many counts. The chain employs TRBV25-1 and TRBJ1-1; 7 nucleotides match TRBD1. CDR1 MGHDK and CDR2 SYGVNS come from the germline V gene. The CDR3 totals 13 residues. V shed 2 bases, J shed 6 bases, and the junction held 3 bases outside the gene matches. Written as DNA, the CDR3 is TGTGCCAGCAGTGAACCGACAGGGCCTGAAGCTTTCTTT. It specifies CASSEPTGPEAFF.

CDR3 residues: CASSLQGPSSYEQYF. In nucleotides, the CDR3 is TGTGCCAGCAGCTTACAGGGGCCAAGCTCCTACGAGCAGTACTTC. The chain employs TRBV7-9 and TRBJ2-7, with D maybe TRBD1 (6 bases). Germline assignment: CDR1 SEHNR and CDR2 FQNEAQ (reference sequence). This CDR3 contains 15 residues. Trimming stripped 2 bases from V and 0 bases from J, with 11 bases between. The full variable domain, its missing parts supplied by reference TRBV7-9 and TRBJ2-7, is DTGVSQNPRHKITKRGQNVTFRCDPISEHNRLYWYRQTLGQGPEFLTYFQNEAQLEKSRLLSDRFSAERPKGSFSTLEIQRTEQGDSAMYLCASSLQGPSSYEQYFGPGTRLTVT.

This chain links TRBV5-6 with TRBJ1-1; 7 bases map to TRBD1. The length of the CDR3 is 15 residues. V trimming: 4 bases; J trimming: 4 bases; junction bases outside the gene matches: 10. Germline CDR1 reads SGHDT; CDR2 reads YYEEEE. The CDR3 nucleotides are TGTGCCAGCAGCATGGGACAGAGGTTTGGCACTGAAGCTTTCTTT. The encoded protein is CASSMGQRFGTEAFF. The full variable domain, completed using reference TRBV5-6 and TRBJ1-1, is DAGVTQSPTHLIKTRGQQVTLRCSPKSGHDTVSWYQQALGQGPQFIFQYYEEEERQRGNFPDRFSGHQFPNYSSELNVNALLLGDSALYLCASSMGQRFGTEAFFGQGTRLTVV.

CDR3 protein: CASSHHPRGATTKNIQYF. In nucleotides, the CDR3 is TGTGCCAGCAGCCACCACCCGAGGGGGGCAACCACGAAAAACATTCAGTACTTC. The chain couples TRBV14 to TRBJ2-4; D possibly uses TRBD1 or TRBD2 (6 bases each). This CDR3 spans 18 amino acids. V lost 3 bases, J lost 4 bases, and 22 bases lay in between. The V gene's germline CDR1 is SGHDN and CDR2 FVKESK.

The chain has TRBV5-4 and TRBJ1-1; 7 bases align to TRBD1. The CDR3 consists of 15 residues. The V gene's germline CDR1 is SGHNT and CDR2 YYREEE (reference sequence). V dropped 5 bases and J dropped 1; count of bases not matched to a gene: 8. The CDR3 reads CASSPTGVGNTEAFF. As DNA, the CDR3 is TGTGCCAGCAGTCCTACAGGGGTGGGGAACACTGAAGCTTTCTTT.

This clonotype was counted a few times. The DNA for the CDR3 is TGTGCCAGCAGCCAAGGGGGACAGGGTGAATGGTCTGGGGCCAACGTCCTGACTTTC. This translates into CASSQGGQGEWSGANVLTF. J is TRBJ2-6 and V is TRBV14; 9 bases are a match to TRBD1. Losses at the gene ends were 1 base for V and 1 base for J; bases not matched to a gene: 8. The CDR3 runs 19 residues. Germline V CDR1 and CDR2: SGHDN, FVKESK.

Only a few counts were recorded for this clonotype. This sequence joins TRBV11-2 and TRBJ1-1; TRBD1 matches 7 bases. Germline trimming cut 5 bases from V and 6 bases from J; bases unmatched to any gene: 9. In germline, CDR1 is SGHAT, CDR2 FQNNGV. CDR3 size: 14 residues. The CDR3 coding sequence is TGTGCCAGCAGCCGAGCCGGGCAGGGGGCTGAAGCTTTCTTT. Protein: CASSRAGQGAEAFF. Filled out from reference TRBV11-2 and TRBJ1-1, the complete variable domain reads EAGVAQSPRYKIIEKRQSVAFWCNPISGHATLYWYQQILGQGPKLLIQFQNNGVVDDSQLPKDRFSAERLKGVDSTLKIQPAKLEDSAVYLCASSRAGQGAEAFFGQGTRLTVV.

The genes are TRBV20-1 and TRBJ1-3; weak D call: TRBD1 (5 bases). The ends were cut back, 2 bases at V and 2 bases at J, with 7 bases in the middle. Germline assignment: CDR1 DFQATT and CDR2 SNEGSKA (reference sequence). The CDR3 is 13 amino acids. The CDR3: CSARQGTGNTIYF. The CDR3 DNA follows: TGCAGTGCTAGACAGGGTACTGGAAACACCATATATTTT.

Of note for this clonotype: A much larger clone lies one base from this, so it may be a read error. This chain connects TRBV20-1 to TRBJ1-2; D is undetermined. CDR1 DFQATT and CDR2 SNEGSKA come from the germline V gene (reference sequence). The CDR3 totals 12 residues. Trimming took off 6 bases at V and 4 bases at J, with 12 bases between the two ends. The CDR3: CSARRQTYGYTF. The CDR3 DNA reads TGCAGTGCCCGTCGACAAACCTATGGCTACACCTTC.

In the case of this clonotype: The CDR3 carries no conserved terminal phenylalanine or tryptophan, so it likely arises from a read error. The chain is built from TRBV24-1 and TRBJ2-3, with 11 positions matching TRBD2. With 3 bases clipped from V and 3 bases from J, the junction kept 13 bases outside the gene matches. Germline V gene data show CDR1 as KGHDR and CDR2 as SFDVKD. This CDR3 is built from 19 residues. This CDR3 is CATSDLTDPLAGVTDTQYL. The CDR3 nucleotides are TGTGCCACCAGTGATCTGACCGACCCACTAGCGGGAGTGACAGATACGCAGTATCTT.

Note on this clonotype: It may be a read error: a sequence one base away is much more abundant. V is TRBV28 and J is TRBJ1-3; no clear D gene. The V gene lost 6 bases and the J gene lost 2 bases, with 14 bases spanning the gap. The germline V gene has CDR1 MDHEN and CDR2 SYDVKM. CDR3 size: 15 residues. The CDR3 sequence is CASRTDVLPGNTIYF. Written as DNA, the CDR3 is TGTGCCAGCAGAACAGATGTGCTCCCTGGAAACACCATATATTTT.

The sample holds one count of this clonotype. A much larger clone sits a single nucleotide away, making a read error possible. The V gene is TRBV9, the J gene TRBJ1-3; 9 bases are shared with TRBD1. Germline assignment: CDR1 SGDLS and CDR2 YYNGEE. The CDR3 loop spans 16 amino acids. CDR3 nucleotides: TGTGCCAGCAGCGTAGGGGGACAGGGAATCGGAAACACCGTATATTTT. This sequence encodes CASSVGGQGIGNTVYF. Variable domain in full (rest from reference TRBV9 and TRBJ1-3): DSGVTQTPKHLITATGQRVTLRCSPRSGDLSVYWYQQSLDQGLQFLIQYYNGEERAKGNILERFSAQQFPDLHSELNLSSLELGDSALYFCASSVGGQGIGNTVYFGEGSWLTVV.

The rearrangement joins TRBV7-3 to TRBJ2-3; D could derive from TRBD1 or TRBD2 (5 bases each). CDR1 and CDR2 from the germline V gene are SGHTA and FQGTGA. This CDR3 spans 16 amino acids. V was cut by 0 bases and J by 6 bases, with 16 bases left in between. CDR3 amino acids: CASSLTGSGPGDTQYF. CDR3 coding DNA: TGTGCCAGCAGCTTAACGGGGTCGGGGCCCGGCGATACGCAGTATTTT. Full variable domain (missing parts from reference TRBV7-3 and TRBJ2-3): GAGVSQTPSNKVTEKGKYVELRCDPISGHTALYWYRQSLGQGPEFLIYFQGTGAADDSGLPNDRFFAVRPEGSVSTLKIQRTERGDSAVYLCASSLTGSGPGDTQYFGPGTRLTVL.

This clonotype was observed many times. The rearrangement joins TRBV12-3 or TRBV12-4 to TRBJ1-2, with 8 bases that match TRBD1. The CDR3 has 13 amino acids. After removal of 5 bases from V and 4 bases from J, the junction contained 3 bases not matched to a gene. CDR3 loop: CASSAGTGYGYTF. As DNA, the CDR3 is TGTGCCAGCAGTGCCGGGACAGGCTATGGCTACACCTTC.

A word on this clonotype: Being one base from a much bigger clone, this may be a read error. The gene calls are TRBV12-3 or TRBV12-4 and TRBJ2-7; no firm D call. The CDR3 runs to 13 residues. Trimming shortened V by 3 bases and J by 5 bases, and 11 bases separated the two germline ends. In nucleotides, the CDR3 is TGTGCCAGCAGTTTTTTTCAGGAGAACGAGCAGTACTTC. It specifies CASSFFQENEQYF.

This clonotype has just a few counts. This sequence joins TRBV12-3 or TRBV12-4 and TRBJ1-5; D call uncertain. The germline V and J ends were trimmed by 2 bases and 5 bases, with 4 bases remaining between them. The CDR3 length is 12 residues. The CDR3 loop reads CASSLPDQPQHF. The CDR3 nucleotides read TGTGCCAGCAGTTTACCGGATCAGCCCCAGCATTTT.

The chain couples TRBV20-1 to TRBJ2-7; the D gene could be TRBD1 or TRBD2 (5 bases each). The CDR3 covers 15 residues. CDR1 and CDR2 (germline): DFQATT, SNEGSKA (reference sequence). The germline V and J ends were trimmed by 0 bases and 3 bases, with 15 bases remaining between them. CDR3 sequence: CSARDPSLGVYEQYF. Written as DNA, the CDR3 is TGCAGTGCTAGAGATCCGTCCCTGGGGGTCTACGAGCAGTACTTC.

The chain has TRBV20-1 and TRBJ2-7; TRBD1 aligns across 11 bases. This CDR3 spans 16 amino acids. Per germline, CDR1 DFQATT and CDR2 SNEGSKA (reference sequence). V trimming: 6 bases; J trimming: 1 base; junction bases outside the gene matches: 11. The CDR3 DNA is TGCAGTGCCCAAGGACAGGGGGCGATCAGGTCCTACGAGCAGTACTTC. This encodes CSAQGQGAIRSYEQYF.

This clonotype has ten or more counts. This chain uses TRBV12-3 or TRBV12-4 with TRBJ1-2, with 9 bases lining up with TRBD1. The junction had 9 bases not matched to a gene; V was cut back by 3 bases and J by 7 bases. The CDR3 has 15 amino acids. The CDR3 loop reads CASSFPTGGSPGYTF. The CDR3, as DNA: TGTGCCAGCAGTTTCCCAACAGGGGGCTCCCCTGGCTACACCTTC.

The V gene is TRBV19, the J gene TRBJ2-5, with D perhaps matching TRBD2 (5 bases). CDR1 and CDR2 from the germline V gene are LNHDA and SQIVND (reference sequence). V shed 1 base and J shed 5 bases, with 11 bases lying between them. There are 14 residues in the CDR3. In DNA, the CDR3 is TGTGCCAGTAGTATAGGTACGGGGATCGAGACCCAGTACTTC. Translation gives CASSIGTGIETQYF.

This clonotype was picked up many times. This chain joins TRBV2 and TRBJ1-3; perhaps TRBD1 as D (6 bases). Trimming cost V 5 bases and J 7 bases, with 15 bases left between them. The germline CDR1 and CDR2 sequences are SNHLY and FYNNEI. This CDR3 has 14 amino acids. CDR3 loop: CASSFDRSGNTIYF. For the CDR3, the DNA is TGTGCCAGCAGTTTCGACAGGTCAGGGAACACCATATATTTT.

V is TRBV10-3 and J is TRBJ2-7; 10 nucleotides align to TRBD2. Germline lookup yields CDR1 ENHRY and CDR2 SYGVKD. The length of the CDR3 is 12 residues. J lost 2 bases, V lost 10 bases, and 2 bases had no gene match. CDR3 nucleotide sequence: TGTGCCACGGGACTAGCGCCCTACGAGCAGTACTTC. This gives the protein CATGLAPYEQYF.

This clonotype was recorded many times. The chain is built from TRBV12-3 or TRBV12-4 and TRBJ2-7; D call uncertain. The CDR3 totals 15 residues. V lost 3 bases to trimming and J lost 0 bases, with 12 bases between them. The CDR3 sequence is CASSFSRQPSYEQYF. The CDR3 DNA is TGTGCCAGCAGTTTTTCGCGGCAGCCCTCCTACGAGCAGTACTTC.